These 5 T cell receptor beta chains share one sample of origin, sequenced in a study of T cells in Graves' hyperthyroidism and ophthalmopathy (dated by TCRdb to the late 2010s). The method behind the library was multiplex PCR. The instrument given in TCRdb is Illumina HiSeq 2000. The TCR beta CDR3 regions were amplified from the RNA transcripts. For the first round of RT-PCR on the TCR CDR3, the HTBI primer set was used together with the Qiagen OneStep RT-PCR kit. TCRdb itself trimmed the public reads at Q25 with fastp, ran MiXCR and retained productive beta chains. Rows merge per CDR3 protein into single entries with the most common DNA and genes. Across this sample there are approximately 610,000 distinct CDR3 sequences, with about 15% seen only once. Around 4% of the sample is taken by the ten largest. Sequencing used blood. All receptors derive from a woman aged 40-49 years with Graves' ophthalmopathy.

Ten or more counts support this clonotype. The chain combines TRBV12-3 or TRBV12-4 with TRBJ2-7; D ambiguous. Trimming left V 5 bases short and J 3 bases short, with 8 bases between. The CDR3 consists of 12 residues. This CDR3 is CASSPRNYEQYF. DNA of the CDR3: TGTGCCAGCAGTCCCAGAAACTACGAGCAGTACTTC.

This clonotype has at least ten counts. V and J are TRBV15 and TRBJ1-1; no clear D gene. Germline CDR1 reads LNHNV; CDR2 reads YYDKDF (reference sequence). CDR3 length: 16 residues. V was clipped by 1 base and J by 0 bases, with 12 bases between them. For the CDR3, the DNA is TGTGCCACCAGCAGAGGTACAACTCTAATGAACACTGAAGCTTTCTTT. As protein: CATSRGTTLMNTEAFF.

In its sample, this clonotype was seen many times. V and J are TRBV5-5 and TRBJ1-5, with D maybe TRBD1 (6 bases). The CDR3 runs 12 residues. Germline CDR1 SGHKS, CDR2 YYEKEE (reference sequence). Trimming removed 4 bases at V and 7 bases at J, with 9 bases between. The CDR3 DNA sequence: TGTGCCAGCAGCCAACAGGGACAGCCCCAGCATTTT. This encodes CASSQQGQPQHF. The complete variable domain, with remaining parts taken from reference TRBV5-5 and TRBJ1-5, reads DAGVTQSPTHLIKTRGQQVTLRCSPISGHKSVSWYQQVLGQGPQFIFQYYEKEERGRGNFPDRFSARQFPNYSSELNVNALLLGDSALYLCASSQQGQPQHFGDGTRLSIL.

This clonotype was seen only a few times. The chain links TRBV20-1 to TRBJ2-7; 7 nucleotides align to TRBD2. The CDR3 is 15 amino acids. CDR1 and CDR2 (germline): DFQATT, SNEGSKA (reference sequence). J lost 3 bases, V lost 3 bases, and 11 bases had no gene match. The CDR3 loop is CSASPTKAGNYEQYF. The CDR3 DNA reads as TGCAGTGCTAGTCCCACTAAAGCGGGAAACTACGAGCAGTACTTC.

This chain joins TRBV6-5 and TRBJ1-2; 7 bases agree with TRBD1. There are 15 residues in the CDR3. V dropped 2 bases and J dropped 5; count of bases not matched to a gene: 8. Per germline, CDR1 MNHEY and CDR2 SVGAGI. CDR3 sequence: CASSYRDSPLYGYTF. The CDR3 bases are TGTGCCAGCAGTTACCGGGACAGTCCCCTATATGGCTACACCTTC.